Given below is one T cell receptor (beta chain) in context. Its target is not known. These data belong to a study of T cell clones after liver transplantation. Study as a whole: Pre-transplant mixed lymphocyte reactions yielded third-party-reactive TCRbeta sequences as comparators for graft-donor-reactive sequences. Without induction therapy, subjects received standard immunosuppression until 12-24 months post-transplant.

Here immunoSEQ multiplex PCR was the method, and the copy in TCRdb shows in-frame clones only, minus some. Here the sample spans roughly 120,000 clones, about nine tenths being singletons. The J segment lost 1 base and the V segment lost 4 bases, leaving 3 bases of the junction unmatched. Germline V lookup: CDR1 LNHDA, CDR2 SQIVND (reference sequence). The CDR3 totals 14 residues. Study findings and constraints: Circulating graft-donor-reactive CD4 TCRbeta sequences fell significantly post-transplant in 5 of 8 subjects.

The starting material was CD4+ T cells from blood, obtained 12 months after liver transplant. The chain combines TRBV19 with TRBJ1-1; 7 bases line up with TRBD1. This clonotype was obtained from a human patient who received a liver transplant. Some T cells may arise from the graft donor. Written as DNA, the CDR3 is TGTGCCAGTAGTACCGGACAGGAGAACACTGAAGCTTTCTTT. This translates into CASSTGQENTEAFF.